Presented here are 14 T cell receptor beta chains from one specimen sequenced in a study of T cell responses to AZD1222 COVID-19 vaccine. The assay was immunoSEQ multiplex PCR, and TCRdb's table has in-frame clones only and misses some. The sample records over 150,000 clones, 85% to 90% being singletons. The sequencing used peripheral blood, collected 28 days after the second AZD1222 dose. Receptor source: an adult who received the AZD1222 COVID-19 vaccine.

The genes are TRBV6-5 and TRBJ1-5, with no clear D. V was trimmed by 5 bases and J by 0 bases, leaving 8 bases between them. This CDR3 is 14 amino acids long. The germline V gene encodes CDR1 MNHEY and CDR2 SVGAGI. CDR3 sequence: CASSRAYSNQPQHF. In DNA, the CDR3 is TGTGCCAGCAGTCGAGCGTATAGCAATCAGCCCCAGCATTTT.

This chain links TRBV28 with TRBJ1-1; D uncertain. Germline V gives CDR1 MDHEN, CDR2 SYDVKM. CDR3 length: 14 residues. Deletions cut 4 bases from V and 1 base from J, with 10 bases between. For the CDR3, the DNA is TGTGCCAGCAGTTCCCCGACACCGAACACTGAAGCTTTCTTT. It yields the protein CASSSPTPNTEAFF.

J is TRBJ1-3 and V is TRBV3-1 (or the pseudogene TRBV3-2); unclear D gene. Germline values: CDR1 LGHDT, CDR2 YNNKEL (reference sequence). The CDR3 length is 17 residues. Trimming removed 5 bases at V and 0 bases at J, with 17 bases between. For the CDR3, the DNA is TGTGCCAGCAGCTCTATATTCAACAGCAACTCTGGAAACACCATATATTTT. Its protein is CASSSIFNSNSGNTIYF.

V usage is TRBV29-1 and J usage is TRBJ1-1, with D uncertain. The CDR3 extends over 11 amino acids. V was clipped by 6 bases and J by 1 base, with 6 bases between them. In germline, CDR1 is SQVTM, CDR2 ANQGSEA. CDR3 in DNA: TGCAGCGTCTGGGGGAACACTGAAGCTTTCTTT. Amino acid sequence: CSVWGNTEAFF.

J is TRBJ1-2 and V is TRBV29-1; D is undetermined. Trimming took 6 bases from V and 3 from J, leaving 14 bases between them. The CDR3 loop spans 13 amino acids. CDR1 and CDR2 (germline): SQVTM, ANQGSEA. CDR3 residues: CSVPDTSHYGYTF. CDR3 DNA: TGCAGCGTCCCCGATACGTCCCACTATGGCTACACCTTC.

The chain couples TRBV7-2 to TRBJ1-5; D gene ambiguous. Trimming cost V 3 bases and J 3 bases, with 6 bases left between them. Germline loops: CDR1 SGHTA, CDR2 FQGNSA. The CDR3 is 13 amino acids. This CDR3 reads CASSFGYNQPQHF. The DNA for the CDR3 is TGTGCCAGCAGCTTTGGATACAATCAGCCCCAGCATTTT.

V usage is TRBV27 and J usage is TRBJ2-7; the match to TRBD1 covers 8 bases. J gave up 0 bases and V 7 bases, and 11 bases lay outside the gene matches. The CDR3 consists of 16 residues. The germline gives CDR1 MNHEY, CDR2 SMNVEV (reference sequence). CDR3 amino acids: CASTNSGTGVSYEQYF. The CDR3, as DNA: TGTGCCAGCACAAACTCCGGGACAGGTGTCTCCTACGAGCAGTACTTC.

V gene TRBV6-6 combines with J gene TRBJ1-5; 8 bases fit TRBD1. From germline, CDR1 is MNHNY and CDR2 SVGAGI (reference sequence). The CDR3 contains 16 residues. With V trimmed by 2 bases and J by 6 bases, 9 bases remained unmatched. The CDR3 spells CASSYQGTGRVQPQHF. CDR3 in DNA: TGTGCCAGCAGTTACCAGGGGACAGGTCGGGTTCAGCCCCAGCATTTT.

The gene calls are TRBV12-3 or TRBV12-4 and TRBJ2-7; TRBD1 agrees at 7 bases. V trimming: 5 bases; J trimming: 3 bases; junction bases outside the gene matches: 1. This CDR3 has 12 amino acids. The CDR3 protein is CASSRDSYEQYF. For the CDR3, the DNA is TGTGCCAGCAGTAGGGACAGCTACGAGCAGTACTTC.

This chain links TRBV6-1 with TRBJ2-7; D is ambiguous. The germline V gene has CDR1 MNHNS and CDR2 SASEGT. The V end lost 3 bases, the J end lost 7 bases, and 16 bases lay between the germline ends. CDR3 length: 14 residues. The CDR3 here is CASSDGRSNVEQYF. The CDR3 region has the DNA TGTGCCAGCAGTGATGGTAGGTCTAACGTGGAGCAGTACTTC.

This sequence joins TRBV18 and TRBJ2-5; D unresolved. Between the trimmed V and J ends, which lost 0 bases and 4 bases, there was a span of 6 bases. Germline CDR1 and CDR2: KGHSH and LQKENI. The CDR3 loop spans 13 amino acids. CDR3 residues: CASSPPERETQYF. Written as DNA, the CDR3 is TGTGCCAGCTCACCACCGGAGCGAGAGACCCAGTACTTC.

This clone was seen only a few times. The rearrangement links TRBV7-9 to TRBJ2-7, with D possibly matching TRBD2 (5 bases). This CDR3 has 12 amino acids. Germline CDR1 is SEHNR and CDR2 is FQNEAQ (reference sequence). V lost 8 bases to trimming and J lost 0 bases, with 8 bases between them. The CDR3: CASARGSYEQYF. The DNA of the CDR3 is TGTGCCAGCGCCCGGGGCTCCTACGAGCAGTACTTC.

The J gene is TRBJ1-3, the V gene TRBV30; D is undetermined. Germline V lookup: CDR1 GTSNPN, CDR2 SVGIG (reference sequence). This CDR3 comprises 11 residues. V was pared by 4 bases and J by 3 bases, with 4 bases between. The CDR3 sequence is CAWTYGNTIYF. The CDR3 DNA follows: TGTGCCTGGACGTATGGAAACACCATATATTTT.

This sequence joins TRBV5-4 and TRBJ2-5; 7 positions agree with TRBD2. CDR1 and CDR2 from the germline V gene are SGHNT and YYREEE (reference sequence). V lost 4 bases and J lost 3; bases outside the gene matches: 9. This CDR3 contains 15 residues. CDR3 region: CASSPLGLAEETQYF. CDR3 nucleotides: TGTGCCAGCAGCCCACTGGGGCTAGCGGAAGAGACCCAGTACTTC. The full variable domain, in which reference TRBV5-4 and TRBJ2-5 provide the parts outside the CDR3, is ETGVTQSPTHLIKTRGQQVTLRCSSQSGHNTVSWYQQALGQGPQFIFQYYREEENGRGNFPPRFSGLQFPNYSSELNVNALELDDSALYLCASSPLGLAEETQYFGPGTRLLVL.